The rows below give T cell receptor beta chains drawn from one sample of a study of T cell changes during pregnancy in multiple sclerosis. TCRdb's copy holds only in-frame clones and misses some; the assay was immunoSEQ multiplex PCR. The sample holds tens of thousands of clones, around nine tenths seen once. Source: CD4+ T cells from peripheral blood mononuclear cells, taken before pregnancy. Receptors originate from a female donor with multiple sclerosis, enrolled in a pregnancy study. Both conserved end residues are part of each CDR3. Each record gives: D gene, clone size, V gene, J gene, CDR3 protein, CDR3 DNA. The D gene is left open where the match is weak. Rows give clone size only sometimes, using once, few, many, or a class for an expanded clone.

d_call: -; clone_size: -; v_call: TRBV4-1; j_call: TRBJ2-5; cdr3_aa: CASSQASARETQYF; cdr3_nt: TGCGCCAGCAGCCAAGCGTCCGCGCGGGAGACCCAGTACTTC
d_call: -; clone_size: -; v_call: TRBV15; j_call: TRBJ1-4; cdr3_aa: CATSYPRAGVGEKLFF; cdr3_nt: TGTGCCACCAGCTACCCGAGGGCAGGGGTGGGTGAAAAACTGTTTTTT
d_call: TRBD2; clone_size: -; v_call: TRBV9; j_call: TRBJ2-7; cdr3_aa: CASSVGTSGDEQYF; cdr3_nt: TGTGCCAGCAGCGTTGGGACTAGCGGCGACGAGCAGTACTTC
d_call: -; clone_size: -; v_call: TRBV21-1; j_call: TRBJ2-4; cdr3_aa: CASSQRQSRVKNIQYF; cdr3_nt: TGTGCCAGCAGCCAGCGACAGAGCCGAGTCAAAAACATTCAGTACTTC
d_call: TRBD2; clone_size: -; v_call: TRBV5-6; j_call: TRBJ2-1; cdr3_aa: CASSFRGSSYNEQFF; cdr3_nt: TGTGCCAGCAGCTTCCGCGGGAGCTCCTACAATGAGCAGTTCTTC
d_call: -; clone_size: -; v_call: TRBV27; j_call: TRBJ1-2; cdr3_aa: CASSFTALNGYTF; cdr3_nt: TGTGCCAGCAGTTTTACCGCGTTGAATGGCTACACCTTC
d_call: -; clone_size: -; v_call: TRBV5-6; j_call: TRBJ2-2; cdr3_aa: CASSLTGSPTGELFF; cdr3_nt: TGTGCCAGCAGCCTCACAGGGTCACCCACCGGGGAGCTGTTTTTT
d_call: TRBD1; clone_size: -; v_call: TRBV2; j_call: TRBJ1-2; cdr3_aa: CASRRTGGDGYTF; cdr3_nt: TGTGCCAGCAGGAGGACAGGGGGCGATGGCTACACCTTC
d_call: -; clone_size: -; v_call: TRBV30; j_call: TRBJ1-3; cdr3_aa: CAWSSTFKGVGNTIYF; cdr3_nt: TGTGCCTGGTCGTCCACCTTCAAAGGGGTGGGGAACACCATATATTTT
d_call: -; clone_size: -; v_call: TRBV18; j_call: TRBJ2-7; cdr3_aa: CASSPERGYEQYF; cdr3_nt: TGTGCCAGCTCACCAGAAAGGGGTTACGAGCAGTACTTC
d_call: -; clone_size: -; v_call: TRBV30; j_call: TRBJ1-6; cdr3_aa: CAWSPRGPPGSPLHF; cdr3_nt: TGTGCCTGGAGTCCCCGTGGGCCGCCGGGGTCACCCCTCCACTTT
d_call: -; clone_size: -; v_call: TRBV20-1; j_call: TRBJ1-1; cdr3_aa: CSAEGVTEAFF; cdr3_nt: TGCAGTGCAGAGGGTGTCACTGAAGCTTTCTTT
d_call: TRBD2; clone_size: once; v_call: TRBV5-1; j_call: TRBJ2-4; cdr3_aa: CASSPWLPSGGESLAKNIQYF; cdr3_nt: TGCGCCAGCAGCCCATGGCTCCCTAGCGGGGGAGAGTCACTAGCCAAAAACATTCAGTACTTC
d_call: TRBD1; clone_size: -; v_call: TRBV28; j_call: TRBJ2-7; cdr3_aa: CASSPNLDRGYEQYF; cdr3_nt: TGTGCCAGCAGTCCCAATCTGGACAGGGGTTACGAGCAGTACTTC